This TCR beta chain was sequenced during a study of cytomegalovirus exposure and HLA in healthy donors. This clone was picked up one time. Use of 60 Vbeta and 13 Jbeta primers characterized the PCR. Clones were read by immunoSEQ multiplex PCR, and TCRdb kept only the in-frame ones, dropping some. The data contain around 150,000 clones, nearly 80% of them singletons. Sequenced input: PBMCs. The receptor was isolated from a male donor in good health and CMV-seronegative.

CDR3 in amino acids: CASSADRVNGYTF. The DNA for the CDR3 is TGTGCCAGCAGTGCGGACAGGGTGAATGGCTACACCTTC. The chain joins TRBV25-1 to TRBJ1-2; 8 bases line up with TRBD1. CDR1 is MGHDK, CDR2 SYGVNS, per germline. This CDR3 is built from 13 residues. The junction had 4 bases not matched to a gene; V was cut back by 4 bases and J by 6 bases.